This TCR beta chain originates from a study of blood T cell repertoires in COVID-19. The overall study: Specimens from acute and convalescent COVID-19 originated in the United States, Italy and Spain. Nucleic acid was either cDNA or gDNA, and it came from T cells, B-cell-depleted T cells, or PBMCs.

The table came from immunoSEQ multiplex PCR; TCRdb's copy has only in-frame clones and leaves some out. The sample yields around 700,000 clones, about 87% seen once. V dropped 3 bases and J dropped 0 bases, with 11 bases sitting between them. Germline V gene sequence: CDR1 DFQATT, CDR2 SNEGSKA (reference sequence). This CDR3 contains 14 residues. The chain carries TRBV20-1 and TRBJ1-2; tentatively, D is TRBD1 (6 bases). The material sequenced was peripheral blood. The clonotype was recovered from a woman between 18 and 30 years old with acute or convalescent COVID-19. The DNA for the CDR3 is TGCAGTGCTAGTGACAGGAGGACTAACTATGGCTACACCTTC. It encodes CSASDRRTNYGYTF.